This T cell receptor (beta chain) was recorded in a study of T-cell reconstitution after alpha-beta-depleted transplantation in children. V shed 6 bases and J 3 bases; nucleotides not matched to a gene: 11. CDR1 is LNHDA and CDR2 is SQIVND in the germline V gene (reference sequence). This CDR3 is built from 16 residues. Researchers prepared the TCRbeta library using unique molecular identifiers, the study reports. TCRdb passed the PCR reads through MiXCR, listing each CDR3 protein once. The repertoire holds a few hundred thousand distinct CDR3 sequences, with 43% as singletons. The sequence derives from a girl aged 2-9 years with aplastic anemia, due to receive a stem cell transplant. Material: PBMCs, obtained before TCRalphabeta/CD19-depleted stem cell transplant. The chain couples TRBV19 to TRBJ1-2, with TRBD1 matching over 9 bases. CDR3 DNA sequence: TGTGCCAGTAGGACCGGGACAGGGAGCAGGGACTATGGCTACACCTTC. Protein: CASRTGTGSRDYGYTF.